This TCR beta chain originates from a study of shared clonotypes between healthy human individuals. Study overall: Per donor, three plates held CD4 naive cells, three held CD4 memory, two held CD8 naive and one held CD8 memory.

Genomic DNA belonging to each subset was distributed in equal measure over several immunoSEQ plates. Profiled with immunoSEQ multiplex PCR; TCRdb holds only in-frame clones, not every one. The data contain more than 2,000,000 clones, 93% of them singletons. The CDR3 covers 14 residues. V lost 1 base to trimming and J lost 6 bases, with 9 bases between them. CDR1 LGHNA and CDR2 YNFKEQ come from the germline V gene. Donors, healthy HIV-negative adults, lacked recent acute infections or vaccinations. Sequencing input: naive CD4+ T cells from PBMCs. Stated subset: CD45RA+ positively selected. The rearrangement joins TRBV4-2 to TRBJ2-2, with D perhaps matching TRBD2 (6 bases). The receptor's source is a man between 18 and 35 years old in good health. Some clones in this sample may be carry-over from other donors' samples. The CDR3 reads CASSQVGEAGELFF. CDR3 in DNA: TGTGCCAGCAGCCAAGTTGGGGAGGCCGGGGAGCTGTTTTTT.